The TCR beta chain described here comes from a study of neurological immune-mediated disorders. General study results and limits: Phylogenetically, 18 of 34 multiple sclerosis patients' repertoires fell into one related-CDR3 cluster, a possible signature. Multiple sclerosis was found to have the least TCR clonal expansion, below healthy controls, and HTLV-1-associated myelopathy the most. Neither clinical nor MRI features were found to be associated with the multiple sclerosis repertoire cluster.

There are many counts of this clonotype. What it recognizes is unknown. Synthesis of cDNA used 5'RACE (with 10-nucleotide random UMIs). One entry per CDR3 protein, called by TCRdb with MiXCR from the 5' RACE reads. In the table there are tens of thousands of distinct CDR3 sequences, 4.5% of which are singletons. The source is a man aged 25-45 years with multiple sclerosis. Sequencing was carried out using PBMCs.

This CDR3 is CASSGGAGANVLTF. For the CDR3, the DNA is TGTGCCAGCAGTGGGGGGGCCGGGGCCAACGTCCTGACTTTC. This chain joins TRBV6-1 and TRBJ2-6; D possibly uses TRBD1 or TRBD2 (6 bases each). Germline CDR1 is MNHNS and CDR2 is SASEGT. The CDR3 length is 14 residues. V was cut by 4 bases and J by 4 bases, with 8 bases left in between.